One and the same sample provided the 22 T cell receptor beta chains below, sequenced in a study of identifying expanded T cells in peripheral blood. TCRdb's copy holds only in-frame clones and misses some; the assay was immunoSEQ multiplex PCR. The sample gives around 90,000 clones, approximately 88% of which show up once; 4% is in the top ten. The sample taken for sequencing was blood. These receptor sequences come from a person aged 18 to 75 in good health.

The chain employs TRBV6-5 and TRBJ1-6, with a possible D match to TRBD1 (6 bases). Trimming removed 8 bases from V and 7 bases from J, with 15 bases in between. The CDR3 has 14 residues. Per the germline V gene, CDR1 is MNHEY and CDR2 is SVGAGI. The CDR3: CASHRTGLNSPLHF. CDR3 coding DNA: TGTGCCAGCCACCGAACAGGGCTGAATTCACCCCTCCACTTT.

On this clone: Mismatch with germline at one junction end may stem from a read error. The CDR3 reads CASRATGGPYNSPPHF. The CDR3 DNA is TGTGCCAGCAGGGCTACAGGGGGCCCCTATAATTCACCCCCCCACTTT. This chain connects TRBV28 to TRBJ1-6, with 9 bases lining up with TRBD1. The CDR3 contains 16 residues. Germline V gives CDR1 MDHEN, CDR2 SYDVKM. The whole variable domain, remainder taken from reference TRBV28 and TRBJ1-6, is DVKVTQSSRYLVKRTGEKVFLECVQDMDHENMFWYRQDPGLGLRLIYFSYDVKMKEKGDIPEGYSVSREKKERFSLILESASTNQTSMYLCASRATGGPYNSPPHFGNGTRLTVT.

CDR3 in amino acids: CASSSHENRQRGSGYTF. DNA for the CDR3: TGTGCCAGCAGCTCCCACGAAAACCGACAGCGCGGTAGTGGCTACACCTTC. The chain employs TRBV7-8 and TRBJ1-2, with D perhaps TRBD1 (5 bases). The germline CDR1 and CDR2 sequences are SGHVS and FQNEAQ. The V end lost 4 bases, the J end lost 7 bases, and 25 bases lay between the germline ends. CDR3 size: 17 residues. Supplemented by reference TRBV7-8 and TRBJ1-2, the full variable domain reads GAGVSQSPRYKVAKRGQDVALRCDPISGHVSLFWYQQALGQGPEFLTYFQNEAQLDKSGLPSDRFFAERPEGSVSTLKIQRTQQEDSAVYLCASSSHENRQRGSGYTFGSGTRLTVV.

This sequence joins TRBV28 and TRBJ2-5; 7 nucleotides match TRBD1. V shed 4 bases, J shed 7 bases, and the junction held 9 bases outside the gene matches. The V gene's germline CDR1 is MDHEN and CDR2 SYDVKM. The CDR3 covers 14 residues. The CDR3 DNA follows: TGTGCCAGCAGTTACCGGGACAGTTCAGGGACCCAGTACTTC. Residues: CASSYRDSSGTQYF.

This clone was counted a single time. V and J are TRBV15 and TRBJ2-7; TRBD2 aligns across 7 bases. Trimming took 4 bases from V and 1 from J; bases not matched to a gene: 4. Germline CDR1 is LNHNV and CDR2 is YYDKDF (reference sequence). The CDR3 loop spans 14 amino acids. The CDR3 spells CATSIERESYEQYF. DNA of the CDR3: TGTGCCACCAGCATAGAGCGGGAATCCTACGAGCAGTACTTC.

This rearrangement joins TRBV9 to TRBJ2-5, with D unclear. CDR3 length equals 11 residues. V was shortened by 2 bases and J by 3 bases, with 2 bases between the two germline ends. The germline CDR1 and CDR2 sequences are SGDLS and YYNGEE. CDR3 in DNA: TGTGCCAGCAGCGTTAAAGAGACCCAGTACTTC. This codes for CASSVKETQYF.

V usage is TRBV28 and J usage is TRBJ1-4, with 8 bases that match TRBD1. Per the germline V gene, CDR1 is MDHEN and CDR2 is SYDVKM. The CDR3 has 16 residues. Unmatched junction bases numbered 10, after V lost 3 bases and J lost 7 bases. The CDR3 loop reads CASSLVGTGRGEKLFF. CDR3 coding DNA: TGTGCCAGCAGTTTGGTTGGGACAGGCCGCGGTGAAAAACTGTTTTTT.

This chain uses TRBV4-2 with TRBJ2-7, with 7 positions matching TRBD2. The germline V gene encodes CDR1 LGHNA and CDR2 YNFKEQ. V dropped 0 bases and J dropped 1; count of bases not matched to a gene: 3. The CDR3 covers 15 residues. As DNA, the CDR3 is TGTGCCAGCAGCCAAGATGGGGACTATTCCTACGAGCAGTACTTC. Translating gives CASSQDGDYSYEQYF.

CDR3 nucleotides: TGTGCCAGCGGGGAGCGGGGAGGCACAGATACGCAGTATTTT. Translated, it gives CASGERGGTDTQYF. V gene TRBV28 combines with J gene TRBJ2-3, with TRBD2 identical over 7 bases. The germline CDR1 and CDR2 sequences are MDHEN and SYDVKM. The CDR3 consists of 14 residues. With 8 bases clipped from V and 1 base from J, the junction kept 6 bases outside the gene matches. Full variable domain (outside the CDR3, taken from reference TRBV28 and TRBJ2-3): DVKVTQSSRYLVKRTGEKVFLECVQDMDHENMFWYRQDPGLGLRLIYFSYDVKMKEKGDIPEGYSVSREKKERFSLILESASTNQTSMYLCASGERGGTDTQYFGPGTRLTVL.

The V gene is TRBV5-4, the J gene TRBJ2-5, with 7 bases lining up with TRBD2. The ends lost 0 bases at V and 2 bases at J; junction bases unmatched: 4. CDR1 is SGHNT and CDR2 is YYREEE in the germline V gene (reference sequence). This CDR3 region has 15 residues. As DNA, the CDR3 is TGTGCCAGCAGCTTGGTGGGGGGGGGACAAGAGACCCAGTACTTC. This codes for CASSLVGGGQETQYF. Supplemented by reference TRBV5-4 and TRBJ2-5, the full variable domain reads ETGVTQSPTHLIKTRGQQVTLRCSSQSGHNTVSWYQQALGQGPQFIFQYYREEENGRGNFPPRFSGLQFPNYSSELNVNALELDDSALYLCASSLVGGGQETQYFGPGTRLLVL.

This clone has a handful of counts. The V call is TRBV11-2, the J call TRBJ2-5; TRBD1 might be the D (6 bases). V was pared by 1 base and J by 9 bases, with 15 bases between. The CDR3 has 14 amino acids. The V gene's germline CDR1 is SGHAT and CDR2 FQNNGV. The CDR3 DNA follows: TGTGCCAGCAGCTTAGGACATGCCGAGGGGGCCCAGTACTTC. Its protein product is CASSLGHAEGAQYF.

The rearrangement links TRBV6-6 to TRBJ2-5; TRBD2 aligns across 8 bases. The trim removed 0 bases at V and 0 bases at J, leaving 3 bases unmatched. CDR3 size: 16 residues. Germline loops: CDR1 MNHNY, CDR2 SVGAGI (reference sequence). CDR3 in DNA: TGTGCCAGCAGTTACTCCGGCGGGGGGTACCAAGAGACCCAGTACTTC. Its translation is CASSYSGGGYQETQYF.

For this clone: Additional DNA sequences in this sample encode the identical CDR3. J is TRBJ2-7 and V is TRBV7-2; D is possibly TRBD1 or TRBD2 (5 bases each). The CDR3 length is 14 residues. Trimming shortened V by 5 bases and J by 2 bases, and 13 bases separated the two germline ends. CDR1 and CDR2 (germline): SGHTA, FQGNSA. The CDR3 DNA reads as TGTGCCAGCAGCCCCCGCCAGGGACCCTACGAGCAGTACTTC. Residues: CASSPRQGPYEQYF. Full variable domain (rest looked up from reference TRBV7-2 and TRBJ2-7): GAGVSQSPSNKVTEKGKDVELRCDPISGHTALYWYRQSLGQGLEFLIYFQGNSAPDKSGLPSDRFSAERTGGSVSTLTIQRTQQEDSAVYLCASSPRQGPYEQYFGPGTRLTVT.

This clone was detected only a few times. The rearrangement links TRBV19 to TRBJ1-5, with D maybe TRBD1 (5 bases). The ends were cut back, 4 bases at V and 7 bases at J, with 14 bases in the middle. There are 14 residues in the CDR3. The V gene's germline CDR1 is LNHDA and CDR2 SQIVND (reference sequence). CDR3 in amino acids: CASSRDRGPQPQHF. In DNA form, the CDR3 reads TGTGCCAGTAGTAGGGACCGAGGCCCCCAGCCCCAGCATTTT. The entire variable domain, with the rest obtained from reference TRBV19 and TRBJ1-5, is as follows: DGGITQSPKYLFRKEGQNVTLSCEQNLNHDAMYWYRQDPGQGLRLIYYSQIVNDFQKGDIAEGYSVSREKKESFPLTVTSAQKNPTAFYLCASSRDRGPQPQHFGDGTRLSIL.

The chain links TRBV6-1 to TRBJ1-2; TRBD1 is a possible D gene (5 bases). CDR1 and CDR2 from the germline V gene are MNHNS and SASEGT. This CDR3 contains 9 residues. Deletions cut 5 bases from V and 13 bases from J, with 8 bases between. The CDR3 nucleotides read TGTGCCAGCAGTCCAGGGTTCACCTTC. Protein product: CASSPGFTF.

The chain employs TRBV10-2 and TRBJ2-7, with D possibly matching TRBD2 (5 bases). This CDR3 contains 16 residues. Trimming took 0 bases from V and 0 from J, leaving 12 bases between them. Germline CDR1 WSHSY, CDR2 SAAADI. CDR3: CASSESFAGDSYEQYF. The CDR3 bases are TGCGCCAGCAGTGAGTCTTTCGCGGGCGACTCCTACGAGCAGTACTTC.

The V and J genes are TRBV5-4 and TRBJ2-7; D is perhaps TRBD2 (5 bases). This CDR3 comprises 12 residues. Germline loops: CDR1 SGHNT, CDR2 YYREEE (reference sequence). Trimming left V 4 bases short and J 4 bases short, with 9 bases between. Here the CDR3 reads CASSAPGYEQYF. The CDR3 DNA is TGTGCCAGCAGCGCCCCGGGGTACGAGCAGTACTTC.

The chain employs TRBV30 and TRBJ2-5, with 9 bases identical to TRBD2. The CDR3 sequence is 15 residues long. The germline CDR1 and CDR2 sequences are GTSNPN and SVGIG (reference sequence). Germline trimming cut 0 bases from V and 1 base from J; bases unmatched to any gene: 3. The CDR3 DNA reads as TGTGCCTGGAGTGTAGGAGCGGGGGGCCAAGAGACCCAGTACTTC. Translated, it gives CAWSVGAGGQETQYF.

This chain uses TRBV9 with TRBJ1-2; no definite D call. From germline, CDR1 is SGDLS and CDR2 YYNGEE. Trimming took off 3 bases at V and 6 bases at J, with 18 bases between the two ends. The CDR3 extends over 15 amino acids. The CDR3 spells CASSGGVVGGDGYTF. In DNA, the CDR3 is TGTGCCAGCAGCGGCGGCGTTGTTGGAGGCGATGGCTACACCTTC.

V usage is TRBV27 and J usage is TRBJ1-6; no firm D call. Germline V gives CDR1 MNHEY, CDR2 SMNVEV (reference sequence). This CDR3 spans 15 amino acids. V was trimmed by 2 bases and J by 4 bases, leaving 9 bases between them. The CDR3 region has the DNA TGTGCCAGCAGTTTAAGAGCAGCTTATAATTCACCCCTCCACTTT. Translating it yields CASSLRAAYNSPLHF.

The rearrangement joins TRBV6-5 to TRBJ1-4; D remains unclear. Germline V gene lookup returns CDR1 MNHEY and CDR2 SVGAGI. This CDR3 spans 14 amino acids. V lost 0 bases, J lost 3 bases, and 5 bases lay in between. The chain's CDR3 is CASSYSGSNEKLFF. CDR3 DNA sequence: TGTGCCAGCAGTTACTCGGGGTCTAATGAAAAACTGTTTTTT.

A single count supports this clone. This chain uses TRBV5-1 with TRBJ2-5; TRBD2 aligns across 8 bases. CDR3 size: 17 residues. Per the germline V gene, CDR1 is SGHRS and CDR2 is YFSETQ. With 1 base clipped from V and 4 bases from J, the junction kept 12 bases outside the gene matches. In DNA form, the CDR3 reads TGCGCCAGCAGCTTGCGAAGCGGGAGAAGGTGGGGAGAGACCCAGTACTTC. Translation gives CASSLRSGRRWGETQYF.